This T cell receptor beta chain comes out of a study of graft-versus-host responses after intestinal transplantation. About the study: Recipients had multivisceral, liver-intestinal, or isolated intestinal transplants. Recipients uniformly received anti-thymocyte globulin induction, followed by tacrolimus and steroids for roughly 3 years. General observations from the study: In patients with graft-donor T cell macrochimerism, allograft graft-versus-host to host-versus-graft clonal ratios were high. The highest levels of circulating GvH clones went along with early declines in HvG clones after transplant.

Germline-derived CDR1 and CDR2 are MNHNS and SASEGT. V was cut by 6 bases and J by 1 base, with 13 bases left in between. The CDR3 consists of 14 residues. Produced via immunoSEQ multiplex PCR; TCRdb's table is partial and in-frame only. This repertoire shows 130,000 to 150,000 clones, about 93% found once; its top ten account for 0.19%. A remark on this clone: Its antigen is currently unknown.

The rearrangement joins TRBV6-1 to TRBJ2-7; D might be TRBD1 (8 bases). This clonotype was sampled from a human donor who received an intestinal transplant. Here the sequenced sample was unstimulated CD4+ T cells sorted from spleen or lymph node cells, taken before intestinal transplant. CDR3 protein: CASSGGTGSYEQYF. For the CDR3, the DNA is TGTGCCAGCAGCGGGGGGACAGGTTCCTACGAGCAGTACTTC.